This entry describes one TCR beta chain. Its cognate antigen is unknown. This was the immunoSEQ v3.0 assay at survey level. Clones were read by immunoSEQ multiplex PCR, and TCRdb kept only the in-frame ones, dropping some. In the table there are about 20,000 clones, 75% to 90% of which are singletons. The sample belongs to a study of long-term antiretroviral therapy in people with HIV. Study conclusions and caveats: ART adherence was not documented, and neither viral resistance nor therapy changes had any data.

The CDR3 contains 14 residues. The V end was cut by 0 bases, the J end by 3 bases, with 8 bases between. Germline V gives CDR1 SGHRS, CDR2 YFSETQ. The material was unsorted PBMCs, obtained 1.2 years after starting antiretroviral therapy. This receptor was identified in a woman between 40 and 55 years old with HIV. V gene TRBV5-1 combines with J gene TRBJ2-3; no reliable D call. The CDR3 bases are TGCGCCAGCAGCTTGGGGCAGGAAACAGATACGCAGTATTTT. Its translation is CASSLGQETDTQYF.